These 18 T cell receptor beta chains originate from one sample sequenced in a study of CD8 T cells in ankylosing spondylitis. TCRdb processed the 5' RACE reads anew with MiXCR; each CDR3 protein has one entry. This table holds roughly 140,000 distinct CDR3 sequences, 40% to 50% found once. Specimen: synovial fluid, either unsorted or a sorted T cell fraction (not recorded which). The origin of the receptors is a male donor with ankylosing spondylitis.

Only a few counts were recorded for this clonotype. Relative to the germline gene, one junction end is altered; a read error may explain this. The J gene is TRBJ1-2, the V gene TRBV12-3 or TRBV12-4, with a tentative D call TRBD1 (5 bases). The CDR3 is made up of 12 amino acids. CDR3 loop: CASTQGGLIRAF. CDR3 nucleotide sequence: TGTGCCAGCACCCAGGGAGGACTGATCCGCGCCTTC.

The gene calls are TRBV6-2 or TRBV6-3 and TRBJ2-5; no definite D call. Germline-derived CDR1 and CDR2 are MNHEY and SVGEGT. With 4 bases removed from V and 5 bases from J, the gap between germline ends came to 14 bases. The CDR3 runs 14 residues. CDR3 bases: TGTGCCAGCAGTTTCCCCACTACACCTGAGACCCAGTACTTC. This encodes CASSFPTTPETQYF.

The rearrangement joins TRBV3-1 to TRBJ2-2; D remains unclear. V shed 2 bases and J shed 9 bases, with 13 bases lying between them. The length of the CDR3 is 14 residues. From germline, CDR1 is LGHDT and CDR2 YNNKEL (reference sequence). CDR3 residues: CASSQPGHGRELFF. CDR3 in DNA: TGTGCCAGCAGCCAACCCGGTCACGGTAGGGAGCTGTTTTTT.

V usage is TRBV2 and J usage is TRBJ2-7; D may be TRBD1 or TRBD2 (5 bases each). Germline V gene sequence: CDR1 SNHLY, CDR2 FYNNEI. The CDR3 is 18 amino acids. The V end was cut by 2 bases, the J end by 3 bases, with 23 bases between. CDR3 sequence: CASSEPRGIRVRFYEQYF. The DNA for the CDR3 is TGTGCCAGCAGTGAACCCCGGGGAATCAGGGTGAGGTTCTACGAGCAGTACTTC.

This sequence joins TRBV4-2 and TRBJ2-7; maybe TRBD2 (5 bases). V lost 1 base, J lost 2 bases, and 15 bases lay in between. The CDR3 covers 16 residues. Germline V lookup: CDR1 LGHNA, CDR2 YNFKEQ. This chain's CDR3 is CASSQGLLPDPYEQYF. The DNA for the CDR3 is TGTGCCAGCAGCCAAGGACTACTCCCAGATCCCTACGAGCAGTACTTC.

The table lists this clonotype with a few counts. This sequence joins TRBV29-1 and TRBJ2-2, with 9 bases lining up with TRBD1. CDR1 is SQVTM, CDR2 ANQGSEA, per germline. This CDR3 is 14 amino acids long. V lost 4 bases and J lost 7; bases outside the gene matches: 7. The CDR3 bases are TGCAGCGTTGCCGGGACAGGGACGGTCGGGGAGCTGTTTTTT. Amino acids: CSVAGTGTVGELFF.

This clonotype was detected ten times or more. The V gene is TRBV29-1, the J gene TRBJ2-1; the D gene could be TRBD1 or TRBD2 (5 bases each). CDR3 size: 15 residues. Germline V gives CDR1 SQVTM, CDR2 ANQGSEA. The germline V and J ends were trimmed by 1 base and 2 bases, with 12 bases remaining between them. The CDR3: CSVEGTRGTYNEQFF. CDR3 DNA: TGCAGCGTTGAAGGAACTCGGGGCACCTACAATGAGCAGTTCTTC.

This chain joins TRBV15 and TRBJ1-5, with 8 bases identical to TRBD1. The V segment lost 1 base and the J segment 5 bases; nucleotides outside the gene matches: 7. The CDR3 runs 16 residues. Germline-derived CDR1 and CDR2 are LNHNV and YYDKDF (reference sequence). Here the CDR3 DNA reads TGTGCCACCAGCAGAGGTGAACAGGGGGGCGATCAGCCCCAGCATTTT. As protein: CATSRGEQGGDQPQHF.

This chain links TRBV5-5 with TRBJ1-1, with a tentative D call TRBD1 (6 bases). Looked up from germline, CDR1 is SGHKS and CDR2 is YYEKEE (reference sequence). The CDR3 consists of 16 residues. V lost 4 bases to trimming and J lost 1 base, with 17 bases between them. For the CDR3, the DNA is TGTGCCAGCAGCATCCCCCCCGGGACACGGAACACTGAAGCTTTCTTT. It codes for CASSIPPGTRNTEAFF. Using reference TRBV5-5 and TRBJ1-1 for the parts outside the CDR3, the full variable domain is DAGVTQSPTHLIKTRGQQVTLRCSPISGHKSVSWYQQVLGQGPQFIFQYYEKEERGRGNFPDRFSARQFPNYSSELNVNALLLGDSALYLCASSIPPGTRNTEAFFGQGTRLTVV.

This chain joins TRBV27 and TRBJ2-7; TRBD2 matches at 12 bases. The V and J ends lost 5 bases and 6 bases, in that order; junction bases with no gene match: 5. CDR1 and CDR2 (germline): MNHEY, SMNVEV (reference sequence). The CDR3 is made up of 14 amino acids. The CDR3 DNA reads TGTGCCAGCAGTCGCCGACTAGCGGGAGTCGAGCAGTACTTC. As protein: CASSRRLAGVEQYF.

V and J are TRBV7-6 and TRBJ2-2; 7 bases map to TRBD1. The CDR3 consists of 17 residues. The V gene's germline CDR1 is SGHVS and CDR2 FNYEAQ. V lost 1 base to trimming and J lost 1 base; unmatched junction nucleotides: 6. The CDR3, as DNA: TGTGCCAGCAGCTTAGATCCGGACAGGCTGAACACCGGGGAGCTGTTTTTT. It translates to CASSLDPDRLNTGELFF.

The chain couples TRBV3-1 to TRBJ2-1; D is perhaps TRBD2 (7 bases). The length of the CDR3 is 16 residues. The germline CDR1 and CDR2 sequences are LGHDT and YNNKEL (reference sequence). V was clipped by 4 bases and J by 7 bases, with 20 bases between them. In nucleotides, the CDR3 is TGTGCCAGCAGCCCCTGGGGGGGCAGGTCCCTAAATGAGCAGTTCTTC. It translates to CASSPWGGRSLNEQFF.

This chain connects TRBV5-6 to TRBJ1-2; D is undetermined. CDR1 is SGHDT and CDR2 is YYEEEE in the germline V gene. V was trimmed by 4 bases and J by 2 bases, leaving 12 bases between them. The CDR3 covers 14 residues. CDR3 nucleotides: TGTGCCAGCAGCGGTCTGCCGGGAAACTATGGCTACACCTTC. Translation: CASSGLPGNYGYTF.

This clonotype was observed at least ten times. In DNA, the CDR3 is TGTGCCAGCAGTTTTGGCAATGAGCAGTTCTTC. Translation gives CASSFGNEQFF. The rearrangement uses TRBV12-3 or TRBV12-4 and TRBJ2-1; the D is unclear. Trimming removed 3 bases at V and 6 bases at J, with 3 bases between. The CDR3 spans 11 residues.

Concerning this clonotype itself: Sequence at one end of the junction differs from germline and may be a read error. V gene TRBV4-1 combines with J gene TRBJ1-2; tentatively, D is TRBD1 (5 bases). The CDR3 runs to 19 residues. Per the germline V gene, CDR1 is MGHRA and CDR2 is YSYEKL. CDR3 coding DNA: TGCGCCAGCAGCCAATCATGGTGCAGGGTTCCCTCTCGGAACTGTGGCTACACCTTC. Its translation: CASSQSWCRVPSRNCGYTF.

Here the CDR3 reads CASSPGTGRGTDTQYF. The DNA of the CDR3 is TGTGCCAGCAGCCCCGGGACAGGGAGGGGCACAGATACGCAGTATTTT. V and J are TRBV13 and TRBJ2-3; TRBD1 matches at 9 bases. V shed 5 bases and J 1 base; nucleotides not matched to a gene: 7. This CDR3 comprises 16 residues. Per the germline V gene, CDR1 is PRHDT and CDR2 is FYEKMQ (reference sequence).

This clonotype was observed a handful of times. This sequence joins TRBV15 and TRBJ2-1, with D possibly TRBD1 on 6 matching bases. The CDR3 spans 20 residues. CDR1 is LNHNV and CDR2 is YYDKDF in the germline V gene (reference sequence). V was clipped by 0 bases and J by 0 bases, with 21 bases between them. As DNA, the CDR3 is TGTGCCACCAGCAGAGAGGGGGCAGGGGATATACACCGCTCCTACAATGAGCAGTTCTTC. Amino acids: CATSREGAGDIHRSYNEQFF. The entire variable domain, with the rest obtained from reference TRBV15 and TRBJ2-1, is as follows: DAMVIQNPRYQVTQFGKPVTLSCSQTLNHNVMYWYQQKSSQAPKLLFHYYDKDFNNEADTPDNFQSRRPNTSFCFLDIRSPGLGDTAMYLCATSREGAGDIHRSYNEQFFGPGTRLTVL.

This clonotype was detected a few times. The V gene is TRBV12-3 or TRBV12-4, the J gene TRBJ1-5; D is uncertain. This CDR3 region has 14 residues. The V gene lost 10 bases and the J gene lost 0 bases, with 13 bases spanning the gap. The DNA of the CDR3 is TGTGCCACTAGTCCCCAACTTAGCAATCAGCCCCAGCATTTT. It specifies CATSPQLSNQPQHF.